What follows are 21 T cell receptor beta chains derived from one specimen sequenced in a study of cytomegalovirus exposure and HLA in healthy donors. The PCR was carried out with 60 Vbeta primers and 13 Jbeta primers. The assay was immunoSEQ multiplex PCR, and TCRdb's table has in-frame clones only and misses some. The sample holds under 95,000 clones; approximately 79% are singletons and the top ten take around 10%. Sequencing was performed on PBMCs. The receptors originated from a middle-aged woman in good health and CMV-seropositive.

This chain connects TRBV30 to TRBJ2-1, with 8 bases matching TRBD2. The trim removed 4 bases at V and 9 bases at J, leaving 8 bases unmatched. Germline V gene data show CDR1 as GTSNPN and CDR2 as SVGIG (reference sequence). This CDR3 region has 13 residues. CDR3 loop: CAWKRSGSFEQFF. The CDR3 DNA reads as TGTGCCTGGAAAAGGAGCGGGAGTTTTGAGCAGTTCTTC.

J is TRBJ2-1 and V is TRBV5-4; 8 bases line up with TRBD2. This CDR3 is 18 amino acids long. The junction had 14 bases not matched to a gene; V was cut back by 5 bases and J by 1 base. In germline, CDR1 is SGHNT, CDR2 YYREEE (reference sequence). The DNA of the CDR3 is TGTGCCAGCAGTCCTGCAATGGAGCGGGGGCGATCCTACAATGAGCAGTTCTTC. This translates into CASSPAMERGRSYNEQFF.

This clone was seen a few times. The chain joins TRBV5-1 to TRBJ2-3, with 9 positions matching TRBD1. The CDR3 is 16 amino acids. CDR1 SGHRS and CDR2 YFSETQ come from the germline V gene. The junction had 7 bases not matched to a gene; V was cut back by 3 bases and J by 2 bases. The CDR3 spells CASSSGTGSFTDTQYF. The CDR3 DNA reads TGCGCCAGCAGCTCCGGGACAGGGTCCTTCACAGATACGCAGTATTTT.

The chain combines TRBV4-2 with TRBJ2-3; a possible D gene is TRBD1 (5 bases). The CDR3 covers 19 residues. Between the trimmed V and J ends, which lost 1 base and 2 bases, there was a span of 22 bases. Germline lookup yields CDR1 LGHNA and CDR2 YNFKEQ. The CDR3, as DNA: TGTGCCAGCAGCCAAGCCCCCAACAGGATAGCCTCTAACACAGATACGCAGTATTTT. It translates to CASSQAPNRIASNTDTQYF.

The chain combines TRBV2 with TRBJ1-6; maybe TRBD1 (5 bases). With 4 bases removed from V and 6 bases from J, the gap between germline ends came to 7 bases. The V gene's germline CDR1 is SNHLY and CDR2 FYNNEI. CDR3 length: 13 amino acids. CDR3 nucleotide sequence: TGTGCCAGCAGTGCCGACAGTAATTCACCCCTCCACTTT. This codes for CASSADSNSPLHF.

The chain combines TRBV7-3 with TRBJ2-2; tentatively, D is TRBD2 (6 bases). This CDR3 spans 16 amino acids. Trimming took 5 bases from V and 0 from J, leaving 13 bases between them. The germline gives CDR1 SGHTA, CDR2 FQGTGA. CDR3 coding DNA: TGTGCCAGCAGCCCAACGGGGGTGTCGAACACCGGGGAGCTGTTTTTT. Protein sequence: CASSPTGVSNTGELFF.

V gene TRBV6-5 combines with J gene TRBJ1-2; a weak D match, TRBD1 (5 bases). The CDR3 totals 15 residues. Germline assignment: CDR1 MNHEY and CDR2 SVGAGI. Trimming took 5 bases from V and 4 from J, leaving 17 bases between them. The chain's CDR3 is CASSPQTRGLYGYTF. CDR3 DNA: TGTGCCAGCAGTCCCCAGACAAGGGGCCTCTATGGCTACACCTTC.

This clone was detected once. V and J are TRBV2 and TRBJ2-7; 9 bases match TRBD2. From germline, CDR1 is SNHLY and CDR2 FYNNEI. The CDR3 sequence is 13 residues long. V shed 10 bases, J shed 2 bases, and the junction held 6 bases outside the gene matches. The CDR3 loop is CAIQAGGPYEQYF. The CDR3 DNA follows: TGTGCCATCCAAGCGGGGGGACCCTACGAGCAGTACTTC.

The V call is TRBV11-3, the J call TRBJ1-2; 8 positions match TRBD1. With 5 bases clipped from V and 3 bases from J, the junction kept 11 bases outside the gene matches. Looked up from germline, CDR1 is SGHNT and CDR2 is YENEEA. This CDR3 is 16 amino acids long. DNA of the CDR3: TGTGCCAGCAGCCCTCGGGGGGCAGGGGGCTACTATGGCTACACCTTC. This sequence encodes CASSPRGAGGYYGYTF.

By sample fraction, this clone is medium-sized. The chain uses TRBV6-1 and TRBJ2-1; 15 bases fit TRBD2. With 3 bases clipped from V and 9 bases from J, the junction kept 9 bases outside the gene matches. This CDR3 region has 17 residues. Germline loops: CDR1 MNHNS, CDR2 SASEGT. CDR3 bases: TGTGCCAGCAGTGATCCCGCCGGGACTAGCGGGGGGTTTGAGCAGTTCTTC. Translating gives CASSDPAGTSGGFEQFF.

The chain employs TRBV7-3 and TRBJ2-1; 8 positions agree with TRBD2. Germline CDR1 is SGHTA and CDR2 is FQGTGA. There are 17 residues in the CDR3. Trimming removed 5 bases from V and 6 bases from J; junction bases left unmatched: 15. The CDR3 DNA sequence: TGTGCCAGCAGCCTACCCGCATCTCGGACTAGCTCCAATGAGCAGTTCTTC. Its protein is CASSLPASRTSSNEQFF.

This clone occurred once. Written as DNA, the CDR3 is TGTGCCAGCAGCTTGGGTCTCTCCTATAATTCACCCCTCCACTTT. Its translation: CASSLGLSYNSPLHF. The gene calls are TRBV5-6 and TRBJ1-6; no firm D call. Trimming took 0 bases from V and 0 from J, leaving 4 bases between them. This CDR3 spans 15 amino acids. In germline, CDR1 is SGHDT, CDR2 YYEEEE.

The CDR3 region is CASSLRQGFNEQYF. As DNA, the CDR3 is TGTGCCAGCAGCTTGAGACAGGGATTCAACGAGCAGTACTTC. The rearrangement uses TRBV5-6 and TRBJ2-7, with 7 bases lining up with TRBD1. The V gene end was trimmed by 1 base and the J gene end by 5 bases; junction bases not matched to a gene: 6. CDR3 size: 14 residues. Per germline, CDR1 SGHDT and CDR2 YYEEEE.

The chain uses TRBV12-5 and TRBJ1-1; weak D call: TRBD1 (5 bases). The CDR3 runs to 15 residues. The V end lost 1 base, the J end lost 0 bases, and 9 bases lay between the germline ends. Germline V gene sequence: CDR1 LGHNT, CDR2 FRNRAP. The CDR3 DNA reads TGTGCTAGTGGTTTGGCCCAGGGTATGAACACTGAAGCTTTCTTT. Translated: CASGLAQGMNTEAFF.

V is TRBV28 and J is TRBJ2-5, with D perhaps TRBD2 (6 bases). Trimming removed 1 base from V and 3 bases from J, with 12 bases in between. This CDR3 contains 15 residues. Germline V gene lookup returns CDR1 MDHEN and CDR2 SYDVKM. CDR3 sequence (DNA): TGTGCCAGCAGTTTATTCGGGGGAGAAGAAGAGACCCAGTACTTC. Protein sequence: CASSLFGGEEETQYF. The whole variable domain, remainder taken from reference TRBV28 and TRBJ2-5, is DVKVTQSSRYLVKRTGEKVFLECVQDMDHENMFWYRQDPGLGLRLIYFSYDVKMKEKGDIPEGYSVSREKKERFSLILESASTNQTSMYLCASSLFGGEEETQYFGPGTRLLVL.

This clone is a singleton in its sample. The genes are TRBV5-1 and TRBJ2-1, with 10 bases matching TRBD2. Germline V gives CDR1 SGHRS, CDR2 YFSETQ. CDR3 length equals 18 residues. Unmatched junction bases numbered 13, after V lost 0 bases and J lost 7 bases. The CDR3 bases are TGCGCCAGCAGCTTGGGGGGAGGAGAACTAGCGGGGAGGAATGAGCAGTTCTTC. Translated: CASSLGGGELAGRNEQFF.

The CDR3 here is CASSQERGGHNEQFF. As DNA, the CDR3 is TGTGCCAGCAGCCAAGAACGGGGGGGCCACAATGAGCAGTTCTTC. The genes are TRBV14 and TRBJ2-1, with 8 nucleotides matching TRBD2. This CDR3 contains 15 residues. J was trimmed by 5 bases and V by 0 bases; bases with no gene match: 3. Looked up from germline, CDR1 is SGHDN and CDR2 is FVKESK.

The chain carries TRBV5-1 and TRBJ1-1; possibly TRBD1 for D (5 bases). Trimming shortened V by 0 bases and J by 8 bases, and 11 bases separated the two germline ends. Germline V gives CDR1 SGHRS, CDR2 YFSETQ. The CDR3 runs to 13 residues. CDR3 amino acids: CASSLAMGGEAFF. CDR3 sequence (DNA): TGCGCCAGCAGCTTGGCCATGGGGGGGGAAGCTTTCTTT.

This sequence joins TRBV6-6 and TRBJ2-7; unclear D gene. V was shortened by 5 bases and J by 1 base, with 18 bases between the two germline ends. Germline loops: CDR1 MNHNY, CDR2 SVGAGI (reference sequence). The CDR3 is 16 amino acids. The CDR3 bases are TGTGCCAGCAGTACCGTATTGCCCCCACAGTCCTACGAGCAGTACTTC. This sequence encodes CASSTVLPPQSYEQYF.

This chain links TRBV30 with TRBJ1-5; possibly TRBD1 for D (5 bases). The CDR3 length is 13 residues. Germline CDR1 GTSNPN, CDR2 SVGIG (reference sequence). V was cut by 5 bases and J by 0 bases, with 8 bases left in between. The CDR3 loop reads CAWGALSNQPQHF. The CDR3 DNA is TGTGCCTGGGGGGCTCTTAGCAATCAGCCCCAGCATTTT.

The chain carries TRBV25-1 and TRBJ2-5; D not certain. V was clipped by 7 bases and J by 5 bases, with 11 bases between them. This CDR3 comprises 12 residues. Germline CDR1 MGHDK, CDR2 SYGVNS. The DNA of the CDR3 is TGTGCCAGCACTAGGTCCGGGGAGACCCAGTACTTC. Translated, it gives CASTRSGETQYF.